This T cell receptor (beta chain) is drawn from a study of blood T cell repertoires in COVID-19 (TCRdb year 2020). Regarding the study in general: Collaborator samples came from the United States, Italy and Spain and covered acute and convalescent phases of COVID-19. The sample metadata nearly always contained a de-identified subject ID, COVID-19 status, age in years and sex. The prospective study material was composed of cDNA or gDNA derived from T cells, B-cell-depleted T cells, or PBMCs. A freely available public database, intended as a resource for researchers studying the immune response to SARS-CoV-2, is where the repertoires were released. Where available, HLA class I and class II types were taken from metadata supplied by the sample provider and were not determined by assay-based typing. Subjects who had been exposed to COVID-19, were actively infected with it, or had recovered from it provided the deeply sampled blood TCRbeta repertoires that made up the dataset. Samples were obtained from the ongoing ImmuneRACE study (first 160 participants) and from over 1,000 subjects provided by 6 global collaborators. Overall study outcomes, separate from this receptor: How much clinical and demographic metadata was included differed by source and by participant, and the metadata was provided uncurated.

Spanning cysteine to phenylalanine, the CDR3 consists of 17 amino acids. Only the CDR3 portion is preserved as DNA: 51 bases, with reading frame beginning at the first base. The trim is 4 bases for V and 2 bases for J, with a gap of 18 bases between the germline ends. CDR1 and CDR2 were assigned from the germline V gene as LGHNA and YNFKEQ. For this clone: Its antigen is unknown. No base-level quality is on record; no much larger clone is a single base apart.

TCRbeta CDR3 regions were amplified from genomic DNA by means of the immunoSEQ Assay, a bias-controlled multiplex PCR. Concerning the study's data processing: Within the assay, amplification of reference gene primers was used to estimate how many nucleated cells each sample contained. To quantify the absolute abundance of each unique TCRbeta CDR3 rearrangement, sequence reads were collapsed and filtered. For each sample, productive Simpson clonality was calculated by taking the square root of Simpson's diversity index across productive rearrangements. TCRdb's version of the immuneACCESS table is confined to in-frame rearrangements and falls short of the full clone set. An unresolved V gene accounts for under half of the shortfall where checked; the remainder is of unknown origin. D and trimming come from the DNA, and the V and J calls and clone size come from that table. This sample has 20,000 to 25,000 clones in its table, and roughly 83% of those were observed once. The top ten hold 3.2% of the sample.

Whole blood was collected in K2EDTA tubes by collaborating institutions according to the institutions' own protocols. For TCRbeta analysis, collaborator samples were shipped as frozen whole blood, as isolated PBMCs, or as DNA extracted from either sample type. The sequence derives from a man aged 35 to 55 with acute or convalescent COVID-19. The specimen sequenced was peripheral blood. The chain is made from TRBV4-2 and TRBJ2-1; TRBD1 is possibly the D segment (5 matching bases). Read as DNA, the sequence is TGTGCCAGCAGCCCAATACCCCCAGGGTCTCCCTACAATGAGCAGTTCTTC. This sequence encodes CASSPIPPGSPYNEQFF.